This passage covers 27 T cell receptor beta chains from one sample sequenced in a study of cytomegalovirus exposure and HLA in healthy donors. The PCR contained 60 Vbeta and 13 Jbeta primers. The table came from immunoSEQ multiplex PCR; TCRdb's copy has only in-frame clones and leaves some out. Among under 200,000 clones listed, approximately 86% were seen once. Sequences were obtained from PBMCs. The receptors originated from a boy aged 2 to 10 in good health and CMV-seronegative.

The chain combines TRBV5-6 with TRBJ2-5; possible D gene TRBD2, 7 bases. Germline loops: CDR1 SGHDT, CDR2 YYEEEE. V dropped 10 bases and J dropped 4 bases, with 14 bases sitting between them. This CDR3 comprises 12 residues. CDR3 in DNA: TGTGCCTACGGTAGGGGGGGAGAGACCCAGTACTTC. Protein sequence: CAYGRGGETQYF.

The chain has TRBV4-2 and TRBJ1-6, with 8 positions matching TRBD1. The V and J ends lost 3 bases and 11 bases, in that order; junction bases with no gene match: 9. This CDR3 has 15 residues. Germline CDR1 LGHNA, CDR2 YNFKEQ. The CDR3 coding sequence is TGTGCCAGCAGCCAGGAGACAGGGGCCGGGACACCCCTCCACTTT. Its protein product is CASSQETGAGTPLHF.

The chain employs TRBV9 and TRBJ1-1; D is uncertain. There are 14 residues in the CDR3. Germline-derived CDR1 and CDR2 are SGDLS and YYNGEE. V was shortened by 2 bases and J by 5 bases, with 13 bases between the two germline ends. CDR3 in DNA: TGTGCCAGCAGCGTCGTAGCAGAGGAAACTGAAGCTTTCTTT. Its translation is CASSVVAEETEAFF.

The gene calls are TRBV9 and TRBJ1-2; no clear D. Germline loops: CDR1 SGDLS, CDR2 YYNGEE. Trimming cost V 2 bases and J 2 bases, with 10 bases left between them. The CDR3 spans 14 residues. CDR3 amino acids: CASSVQASNYGYTF. CDR3 nucleotide sequence: TGTGCCAGCAGCGTCCAGGCATCAAACTATGGCTACACCTTC. Full variable domain (missing parts from reference TRBV9 and TRBJ1-2): DSGVTQTPKHLITATGQRVTLRCSPRSGDLSVYWYQQSLDQGLQFLIQYYNGEERAKGNILERFSAQQFPDLHSELNLSSLELGDSALYFCASSVQASNYGYTFGSGTRLTVV.

The J gene is TRBJ2-7, the V gene TRBV27; 7 bases are shared with TRBD2. Germline V gene sequence: CDR1 MNHEY, CDR2 SMNVEV (reference sequence). CDR3 size: 15 residues. V lost 2 bases, J lost 0 bases, and 4 bases stayed unmatched. The CDR3 nucleotides read TGTGCCAGCAGTTTACGGGGAGGGCCCTCCTACGAGCAGTACTTC. This translates into CASSLRGGPSYEQYF.

The J gene is TRBJ1-6, the V gene TRBV6-4; 9 bases line up with TRBD1. CDR3 length: 16 residues. CDR1 is MRHNA, CDR2 SNTAGT, per germline. V was pared by 6 bases and J by 5 bases, with 8 bases of the junction left unmatched. The CDR3 sequence is CASRIDGTGNNSPLHF. As DNA, the CDR3 is TGTGCCAGCAGGATAGACGGGACAGGGAATAATTCACCCCTCCACTTT.

The chain has TRBV12-5 and TRBJ1-1; TRBD1 aligns across 7 bases. The CDR3 is made up of 12 amino acids. V shed 3 bases and J 8 bases; nucleotides not matched to a gene: 3. CDR1 and CDR2 (germline): LGHNT, FRNRAP. CDR3 bases: TGTGCTAGTGGTTTCGACAGGGAAGAAGCTTTCTTT. This translates into CASGFDREEAFF.

This rearrangement joins TRBV6-5 to TRBJ2-2; possibly TRBD2 for D (5 bases). This CDR3 has 15 amino acids. Germline assignment: CDR1 MNHEY and CDR2 SVGAGI. The germline V and J ends were trimmed by 4 bases and 2 bases, with 11 bases remaining between them. The CDR3 DNA reads TGTGCCAGCAGTTCGGGGTTCTTTAACACCGGGGAGCTGTTTTTT. It yields the protein CASSSGFFNTGELFF.

The sample holds a few counts of this clone. This rearrangement joins TRBV5-6 to TRBJ1-3, with 7 bases that match TRBD1. The V gene's germline CDR1 is SGHDT and CDR2 YYEEEE. Unmatched junction bases numbered 13, after V lost 0 bases and J lost 4 bases. The CDR3 spans 18 residues. The CDR3 DNA follows: TGTGCCAGCAGCTTGGTCGGTCTAAGGGGGCGAGGAGGAAACACCATATATTTT. Translating it yields CASSLVGLRGRGGNTIYF. The full variable domain, its missing parts supplied by reference TRBV5-6 and TRBJ1-3, is DAGVTQSPTHLIKTRGQQVTLRCSPKSGHDTVSWYQQALGQGPQFIFQYYEEEERQRGNFPDRFSGHQFPNYSSELNVNALLLGDSALYLCASSLVGLRGRGGNTIYFGEGSWLTVV.

The chain uses TRBV30 and TRBJ2-7; D is possibly TRBD1 (6 bases). V gave up 6 bases and J gave up 2 bases, with 14 bases separating them. Germline V gives CDR1 GTSNPN, CDR2 SVGIG (reference sequence). The CDR3 runs 13 residues. CDR3 loop: CACTKQGTYEQYF. The CDR3 DNA reads as TGTGCCTGTACGAAACAGGGAACCTACGAGCAGTACTTC.

This chain links TRBV9 with TRBJ2-7; D remains unclear. The germline gives CDR1 SGDLS, CDR2 YYNGEE. The CDR3 spans 14 residues. Trimming left V 0 bases short and J 0 bases short, with 7 bases between. The CDR3 loop is CASSVGVYSYEQYF. The CDR3, as DNA: TGTGCCAGCAGCGTAGGTGTCTACTCCTACGAGCAGTACTTC.

This clone was recorded only once. This chain links TRBV2 with TRBJ1-2; D is possibly TRBD1 (5 bases). CDR3 length: 12 amino acids. Trimming stripped 11 bases from V and 4 bases from J, with 14 bases between. Germline V CDR1 and CDR2: SNHLY, FYNNEI. Here the CDR3 reads CAGDGGTYGYTF. The DNA of the CDR3 is TGTGCCGGGGACGGGGGGACCTATGGCTACACCTTC.

The V gene is TRBV19, the J gene TRBJ1-2; D remains ambiguous. This CDR3 has 14 residues. From germline, CDR1 is LNHDA and CDR2 SQIVND (reference sequence). Trimming took off 4 bases at V and 4 bases at J, with 13 bases between the two ends. The CDR3 DNA reads as TGTGCCAGTAGTACGACGGACTTCTTCTATGGCTACACCTTC. Translated: CASSTTDFFYGYTF. Using reference TRBV19 and TRBJ1-2 for the parts outside the CDR3, the full variable domain is DGGITQSPKYLFRKEGQNVTLSCEQNLNHDAMYWYRQDPGQGLRLIYYSQIVNDFQKGDIAEGYSVSREKKESFPLTVTSAQKNPTAFYLCASSTTDFFYGYTFGSGTRLTVV.

Comments on this clone: One end of the junction varies from germline; a read error may be responsible. The chain combines TRBV30 with TRBJ1-4; 8 positions match TRBD1. CDR3 length: 12 residues. The germline V gene encodes CDR1 GTSNPN and CDR2 SVGIG (reference sequence). The CDR3 nucleotides are TGTGCCTGGAGTGCCAAGGGACAGGCCTTACTTTTT. Amino acid sequence: CAWSAKGQALLF.

V usage is TRBV7-3 and J usage is TRBJ2-5; tentatively, D is TRBD1 (7 bases). Germline assignment: CDR1 SGHTA and CDR2 FQGTGA. The V end lost 5 bases, the J end lost 2 bases, and 9 bases lay between the germline ends. CDR3 size: 13 residues. CDR3 amino acids: CASSAGQQETQYF. The DNA for the CDR3 is TGTGCCAGCAGCGCGGGACAGCAAGAGACCCAGTACTTC.

The gene calls are TRBV30 and TRBJ2-3, with 8 nucleotides matching TRBD1. The CDR3 consists of 13 residues. The ends lost 7 bases at V and 2 bases at J; junction bases unmatched: 5. The germline CDR1 and CDR2 sequences are GTSNPN and SVGIG (reference sequence). CDR3: CAFDRGYTDTQYF. The DNA of the CDR3 is TGTGCCTTTGACAGGGGCTACACAGATACGCAGTATTTT. The full variable domain, its missing parts supplied by reference TRBV30 and TRBJ2-3, is SQTIHQWPATLVQPVGSPLSLECTVEGTSNPNLYWYRQAAGRGLQLLFYSVGIGQISSEVPQNLSASRPQDRQFILSSKKLLLSDSGFYLCAFDRGYTDTQYFGPGTRLTVL.

This clone has a handful of counts. The chain combines TRBV6-1 with TRBJ1-5, with 9 bases that match TRBD1. Germline V lookup: CDR1 MNHNS, CDR2 SASEGT. J lost 9 bases, V lost 1 base, and 7 bases had no gene match. This CDR3 region has 15 residues. The CDR3 DNA reads as TGTGCCAGCAGTGAAGACAGGGGGCCTCGACGGCCCCAGCATTTT. It yields the protein CASSEDRGPRRPQHF.

The chain is built from TRBV6-6 and TRBJ2-7; possible D gene TRBD1, 5 bases. Per the germline V gene, CDR1 is MNHNY and CDR2 is SVGAGI (reference sequence). The V end was cut by 6 bases, the J end by 2 bases, with 11 bases between. There are 13 residues in the CDR3. CDR3 region: CASSRQSPYEQYF. The CDR3 DNA follows: TGTGCCAGCAGCCGACAGAGCCCCTACGAGCAGTACTTC.

This clone was picked up one time. The junction departs from germline at one end; a sequencing error may be responsible. This chain connects TRBV7-9 to TRBJ2-7, with no clear D. The length of the CDR3 is 12 residues. Germline values: CDR1 SEHNR, CDR2 FQNEAQ (reference sequence). The CDR3 is CSSSLGRDEQYF. The DNA of the CDR3 is TGTTCCAGCAGCTTAGGCCGGGACGAGCAGTACTTC.

This clone occurred once. This chain links TRBV19 with TRBJ2-3, with 7 bases lining up with TRBD2. Germline CDR1 and CDR2: LNHDA and SQIVND (reference sequence). V lost 3 bases to trimming and J lost 1 base; unmatched junction nucleotides: 4. The CDR3 spans 15 residues. The CDR3 DNA is TGTGCCAGTAGTATCGGGGGGTTGGGCACAGATACGCAGTATTTT. It specifies CASSIGGLGTDTQYF.

The chain employs TRBV30 and TRBJ2-1, with 12 nucleotides matching TRBD1. V dropped 2 bases and J dropped 9; count of bases not matched to a gene: 20. Germline-derived CDR1 and CDR2 are GTSNPN and SVGIG (reference sequence). The CDR3 totals 19 residues. CDR3 sequence reads: CAWSSVFPGWDRGLSEQFF. The CDR3 DNA reads as TGTGCCTGGAGTTCCGTATTCCCCGGGTGGGACAGGGGGCTGAGTGAGCAGTTCTTC. Looking up the rest from reference TRBV30 and TRBJ2-1 gives the full variable domain: SQTIHQWPATLVQPVGSPLSLECTVEGTSNPNLYWYRQAAGRGLQLLFYSVGIGQISSEVPQNLSASRPQDRQFILSSKKLLLSDSGFYLCAWSSVFPGWDRGLSEQFFGPGTRLTVL.

The CDR3 loop is CASSPQIMNTEAFF. Here the CDR3 DNA reads TGTGCCAGCAGTCCTCAGATCATGAACACTGAAGCTTTCTTT. The chain joins TRBV27 to TRBJ1-1; the D is unclear. The germline V gene has CDR1 MNHEY and CDR2 SMNVEV (reference sequence). This CDR3 has 14 residues. Trimming cost V 5 bases and J 0 bases, with 10 bases left between them.

This sequence joins TRBV27 and TRBJ2-7; D may be TRBD2 (5 bases). The germline V gene has CDR1 MNHEY and CDR2 SMNVEV (reference sequence). This CDR3 spans 16 amino acids. The germline V and J ends were trimmed by 5 bases and 0 bases, with 17 bases remaining between them. CDR3 coding DNA: TGTGCCAGCAGTCATTTAAGCGGAGCCGACTCCTACGAGCAGTACTTC. This sequence encodes CASSHLSGADSYEQYF.

J is TRBJ2-3 and V is TRBV5-1, with 8 bases fitting TRBD1. Germline CDR1 reads SGHRS; CDR2 reads YFSETQ. The CDR3 runs 16 residues. With V trimmed by 2 bases and J by 1 base, 6 bases remained unmatched. CDR3 coding DNA: TGCGCCAGCAGCTTAGACAGGGGACGCCGCACAGATACGCAGTATTTT. Residues: CASSLDRGRRTDTQYF.

The chain combines TRBV14 with TRBJ2-5; TRBD1 matches 7 bases. Germline V lookup: CDR1 SGHDN, CDR2 FVKESK. CDR3 length: 14 amino acids. V gave up 4 bases and J gave up 3 bases; unmatched junction bases: 5. As DNA, the CDR3 is TGTGCCAGCAGCCGACAAACAGGGGAAGAGACCCAGTACTTC. This gives the protein CASSRQTGEETQYF.

The chain joins TRBV5-6 to TRBJ1-2; TRBD1 might be the D (5 bases). The V and J ends lost 3 bases and 0 bases respectively, with 9 bases between them. The CDR3 has 14 residues. The germline V gene has CDR1 SGHDT and CDR2 YYEEEE. The CDR3 sequence is CASSWKQANYGYTF. Here the CDR3 DNA reads TGTGCCAGCAGCTGGAAACAGGCTAACTATGGCTACACCTTC.

CDR3 bases: TGCGCCAGCAGCTTGGTGGGGACTAGCGGGAGTGAGACCCAGTACTTC. As protein: CASSLVGTSGSETQYF. This chain links TRBV5-1 with TRBJ2-5; 14 bases align to TRBD2. The CDR3 consists of 16 residues. CDR1 is SGHRS and CDR2 is YFSETQ in the germline V gene. The V segment lost 0 bases and the J segment 5 bases; nucleotides outside the gene matches: 3.